This TCR beta chain originates from a study of cytomegalovirus exposure and HLA in healthy donors. In regard to this clone: Its antigen is undetermined.

Study conclusions and caveats: The investigators catalogued 164 TCR beta chains as cytomegalovirus-associated.

Trimming took 4 bases from V and 7 from J, leaving 15 bases between them. The CDR3 consists of 14 residues. CDR1 is SGDLS and CDR2 is YYNGEE in the germline V gene. It was healthy bone marrow donors who served as donors. Amplification used 60 Vbeta primers and 13 Jbeta primers. Only in-frame clones appear in the TCRdb table, and some are missing; sequencing was by immunoSEQ multiplex PCR. Here the sample spans 130,000 to 150,000 clones, around 80% being singletons. The source is a woman aged 25 to 39 in good health and CMV-seronegative. This chain links TRBV9 with TRBJ2-4, with D unresolved. The sample comprised PBMCs. The CDR3 here is CASSPLLKANIQYF. The CDR3 DNA follows: TGTGCCAGCAGCCCCCTCCTCAAAGCCAACATTCAGTACTTC.